One T cell receptor (beta chain) is described in this entry. Its specificity is unknown. The V and J ends lost 3 bases and 3 bases respectively, with 9 bases between them. CDR1 is SGHDT and CDR2 is YYEEEE in the germline V gene. The CDR3 has 13 amino acids. This sample is drawn from a study of OX40 agonist ivuxolimab in advanced cancers. Background on the study: Patients received ivuxolimab, an agonistic anti-OX40 (CD134) antibody. All patients had ivuxolimab intravenously every 2 weeks at 0.01 to 10 mg/kg. The study, taken as a whole, reports: Relative to CD4+, CD8+ T cells held more expanded clones on average.

Using immunoSEQ multiplex PCR, the repertoire was profiled, and TCRdb retains in-frame clones only, with some absent. The table includes tens of thousands of clones, about 87% detected once. Blood specimens came from baseline, cycle 4 day 1, and cycle 7 day 1. The clonotype was recovered from an adult with an advanced solid tumor such as melanoma, head and neck, liver or kidney cancer. The V and J genes are TRBV5-6 and TRBJ1-2; D gene ambiguous. The material was CD4+ or CD8+ T cells sorted from blood, obtained in a trial of the OX40 agonist ivuxolimab. CDR3 bases: TGTGCCAGCAGCTCACAAGCCCACTATGGCTACACCTTC. Amino acids: CASSSQAHYGYTF.